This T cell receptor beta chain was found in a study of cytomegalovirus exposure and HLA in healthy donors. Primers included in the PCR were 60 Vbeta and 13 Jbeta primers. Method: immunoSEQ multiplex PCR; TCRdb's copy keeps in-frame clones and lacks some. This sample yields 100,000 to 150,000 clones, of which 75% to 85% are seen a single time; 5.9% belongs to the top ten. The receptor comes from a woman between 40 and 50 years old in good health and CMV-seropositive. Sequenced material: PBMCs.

CDR3 sequence: CASKQDTDSNQPQHF. The DNA of the CDR3 is TGCGCCAGCAAGCAAGACACCGATAGCAATCAGCCCCAGCATTTT. The genes are TRBV5-1 and TRBJ1-5; D call uncertain. Germline V gives CDR1 SGHRS, CDR2 YFSETQ. CDR3 size: 15 residues. Trimming pared 6 bases from V and 0 bases from J, leaving 13 bases between. The full variable domain, rest sourced from reference TRBV5-1 and TRBJ1-5, is KAGVTQTPRYLIKTRGQQVTLSCSPISGHRSVSWYQQTPGQGLQFLFEYFSETQRNKGNFPGRFSGRQFSNSRSEMNVSTLELGDSALYLCASKQDTDSNQPQHFGDGTRLSIL.